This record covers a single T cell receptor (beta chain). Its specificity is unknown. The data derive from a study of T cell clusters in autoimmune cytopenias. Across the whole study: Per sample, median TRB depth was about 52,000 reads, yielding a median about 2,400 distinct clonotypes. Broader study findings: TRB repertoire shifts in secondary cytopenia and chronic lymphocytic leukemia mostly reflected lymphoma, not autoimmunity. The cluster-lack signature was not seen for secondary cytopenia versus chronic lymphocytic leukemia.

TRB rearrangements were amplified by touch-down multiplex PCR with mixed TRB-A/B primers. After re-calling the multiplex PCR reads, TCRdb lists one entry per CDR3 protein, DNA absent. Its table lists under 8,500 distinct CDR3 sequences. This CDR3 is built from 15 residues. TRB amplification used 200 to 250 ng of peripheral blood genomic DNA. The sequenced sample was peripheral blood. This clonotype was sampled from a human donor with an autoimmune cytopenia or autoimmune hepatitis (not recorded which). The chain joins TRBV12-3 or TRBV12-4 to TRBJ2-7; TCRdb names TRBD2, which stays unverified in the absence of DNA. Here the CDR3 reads CASSSGLAGGYEQYF.